The 26 T cell receptor beta chains below were found in one sample sequenced in a study of regulatory T cells in long-lasting Graves disease. For TCR beta, libraries came from iRepertoire HTBI primers and Arm-PCR of CDR3 regions. TCRdb ran MiXCR on the multiplex PCR reads and lists one entry per CDR3 protein. Of about 420,000 distinct CDR3 sequences listed, 16% are singletons. This sample's time point: newly diagnosed GD, antithyroid drugs for less than 3 months. Following extraction of RNA from PBMCs, that RNA was used to make the TCR library. This sample also appeared in a second study, on T cells in Graves' hyperthyroidism and ophthalmopathy.

The sample was peripheral blood mononuclear cells (PBMCs), taken at new diagnosis, from a patient treated with antithyroid drugs. The receptor source for this set is a woman aged 18-29 years with Graves disease.

This clonotype was picked up a small number of times. The genes are TRBV11-2 and TRBJ2-2; 12 bases are a match to TRBD2. The V and J ends lost 5 bases and 6 bases, in that order; junction bases with no gene match: 10. The CDR3 is 17 residues long. CDR1 and CDR2 from the germline V gene are SGHAT and FQNNGV. In DNA form, the CDR3 reads TGTGCCAGCAGCGCCTCCCTAGCGGGAGGGATAGCCGGGGAGCTGTTTTTT. Translation gives CASSASLAGGIAGELFF.

The chain has TRBV13 and TRBJ2-7; D is uncertain. From germline, CDR1 is PRHDT and CDR2 FYEKMQ (reference sequence). V was trimmed by 6 bases and J by 0 bases, leaving 9 bases between them. The CDR3 is 13 amino acids. This CDR3 is CASSIGFSYEQYF. The CDR3 region has the DNA TGTGCCAGCAGTATCGGGTTCTCCTACGAGCAGTACTTC.

The rearrangement uses TRBV7-9 and TRBJ2-7; D is undetermined. Trimming left V 4 bases short and J 0 bases short, with 10 bases between. The germline gives CDR1 SEHNR, CDR2 FQNEAQ (reference sequence). This CDR3 comprises 14 residues. The CDR3 is CASSYPGSSYEQYF. The DNA of the CDR3 is TGTGCCAGCAGCTACCCGGGTTCCTCCTACGAGCAGTACTTC.

The chain uses TRBV27 and TRBJ2-2, with TRBD2 matching over 7 bases. V lost 7 bases to trimming and J lost 7 bases; unmatched junction nucleotides: 12. This CDR3 is built from 15 residues. Germline lookup yields CDR1 MNHEY and CDR2 SMNVEV (reference sequence). Here the CDR3 reads CASTFRASGIGELFF. CDR3 in DNA: TGTGCCAGCACTTTCCGGGCTAGCGGTATCGGGGAGCTGTTTTTT.

The chain employs TRBV27 and TRBJ1-5; D remains ambiguous. V shed 3 bases and J shed 6 bases, with 9 bases lying between them. The germline gives CDR1 MNHEY, CDR2 SMNVEV (reference sequence). The CDR3 is 13 amino acids. CDR3 DNA: TGTGCCAGCAGTTTTGAAGGTGGTCAGCCCCAGCATTTT. Translated: CASSFEGGQPQHF.

This clonotype was picked up many times. The CDR3 sequence is CASSYTSGRTTSNEQFF. The CDR3 nucleotides are TGTGCCAGCAGTTATACTAGCGGGAGAACGACATCCAATGAGCAGTTCTTC. The chain recombines TRBV6-5 with TRBJ2-1, with 11 bases matching TRBD2. The V segment lost 3 bases and the J segment 6 bases; nucleotides outside the gene matches: 10. The germline CDR1 and CDR2 sequences are MNHEY and SVGAGI. CDR3 size: 17 residues.

This chain joins TRBV20-1 and TRBJ2-2; D is possibly TRBD1 or TRBD2 (6 bases each). This CDR3 is built from 15 residues. V lost 0 bases and J lost 8, with 16 bases in between. Germline V gene data show CDR1 as DFQATT and CDR2 as SNEGSKA (reference sequence). The CDR3 reads CSARDVARGVGELFF. The DNA of the CDR3 is TGCAGTGCTAGAGATGTGGCGAGGGGGGTGGGGGAGCTGTTTTTT.

V usage is TRBV6-1 and J usage is TRBJ1-5; 7 bases align to TRBD1. Germline-derived CDR1 and CDR2 are MNHNS and SASEGT. V was pared by 6 bases and J by 7 bases, with 9 bases of the junction left unmatched. This CDR3 is 14 amino acids long. CDR3 sequence (DNA): TGTGCCAGCAGCCCCGACAGGGTTTGGCAGCCCCAGCATTTT. Translation: CASSPDRVWQPQHF.

This clonotype appeared many times. J is TRBJ2-5 and V is TRBV12-3 or TRBV12-4; D is undetermined. There are 13 residues in the CDR3. Trimming pared 10 bases from V and 1 base from J, leaving 13 bases between. This chain's CDR3 is CAITIGVQETQYF. The CDR3 DNA reads as TGTGCCATCACGATTGGGGTCCAAGAGACCCAGTACTTC.

About this clonotype: A much larger clone lies a single base off, so this may be a read error. The rearrangement joins TRBV12-3 or TRBV12-4 to TRBJ2-3, with TRBD2 as a possible D gene (6 bases). Trimming removed 4 bases at V and 0 bases at J, with 14 bases between. The CDR3 has 16 amino acids. CDR3 residues: CASSSPLALSTDTQYF. The CDR3 coding sequence is TGTGCCAGCAGTTCACCCCTAGCGCTAAGCACAGATACGCAGTATTTT.

This clonotype was counted ten times or more. The V call is TRBV6-9, the J call TRBJ2-7; D perhaps matches TRBD2 (6 bases). Trimming shortened V by 3 bases and J by 6 bases, and 15 bases separated the two germline ends. CDR1 is MNHGY, CDR2 SVAAGI, per germline. The CDR3 runs 14 residues. The CDR3 here is CASSYRDSVSEQYF. CDR3 nucleotides: TGTGCCAGCAGTTACCGGGACTCAGTTTCCGAGCAGTACTTC.

This clonotype was recorded many times. V and J are TRBV18 and TRBJ2-3; no clear D gene. Germline V gene data show CDR1 as KGHSH and CDR2 as LQKENI. The CDR3 totals 16 residues. V was pared by 3 bases and J by 0 bases, with 13 bases between. This CDR3 is CASSPFVPASTDTQYF. CDR3 sequence (DNA): TGTGCCAGCTCACCTTTCGTCCCGGCTAGCACAGATACGCAGTATTTT.

The rearrangement joins TRBV6-7 to TRBJ2-7; weak D call: TRBD2 (6 bases). TRBV6-7 is labeled an ORF, and its function is uncertain. Trimming pared 7 bases from V and 5 bases from J, leaving 27 bases between. The CDR3 extends over 17 amino acids. CDR3 in DNA: TGTGCCAGCAACCAGCCCACCGGAGGGCCAACTTCCGACGAGCAGTACTTC. Protein: CASNQPTGGPTSDEQYF.

V gene TRBV5-1 combines with J gene TRBJ2-2, with D perhaps TRBD1 (5 bases). V was clipped by 2 bases and J by 4 bases, with 15 bases between them. CDR3 length equals 16 residues. Germline V gives CDR1 SGHRS, CDR2 YFSETQ. CDR3 loop: CASSFGMTAITGELFF. The DNA for the CDR3 is TGCGCCAGCAGCTTTGGAATGACAGCGATCACCGGGGAGCTGTTTTTT.

V usage is TRBV20-1 and J usage is TRBJ1-4; D ambiguous. Trimming took off 1 base at V and 1 base at J, with 10 bases between the two ends. Germline values: CDR1 DFQATT, CDR2 SNEGSKA (reference sequence). This CDR3 has 15 residues. The chain's CDR3 is CSARGPMGTNEKLFF. The CDR3, as DNA: TGCAGTGCTAGAGGCCCGATGGGAACTAATGAAAAACTGTTTTTT.

Ten or more counts support this clonotype. The chain uses TRBV3-1 and TRBJ2-3, with 8 bases matching TRBD1. Trimming cost V 3 bases and J 0 bases; bases outside gene matches: 11. CDR1 and CDR2 (germline): LGHDT, YNNKEL (reference sequence). The CDR3 totals 18 residues. The CDR3 protein is CASSHRTRGRASTDTQYF. The CDR3 region has the DNA TGTGCCAGCAGCCACCGAACCAGGGGGCGGGCCAGCACAGATACGCAGTATTTT.

This clonotype came up a few times. This chain connects TRBV6-1 to TRBJ1-2, with D possibly matching TRBD1 (5 bases). V was cut by 7 bases and J by 1 base, with 19 bases left in between. Germline CDR1 MNHNS, CDR2 SASEGT. The CDR3 is 16 residues long. CDR3 coding DNA: TGTGCCAGCACAGAACGGGACGAACGACTTAACTATGGCTACACCTTC. Its translation: CASTERDERLNYGYTF.

This clonotype was counted at least ten times. V is TRBV10-2 and J is TRBJ2-7, with TRBD1 matching 7 bases. Germline trimming cut 2 bases from V and 6 bases from J; bases unmatched to any gene: 7. CDR3 size: 14 residues. Looked up from germline, CDR1 is WSHSY and CDR2 is SAAADI. The CDR3 reads CASSEAGGMGEQYF. The CDR3 nucleotides are TGCGCCAGCAGTGAGGCAGGGGGAATGGGCGAGCAGTACTTC.

This clonotype was picked up a small number of times. The chain employs TRBV7-3 and TRBJ2-7, with 9 bases fitting TRBD2. J lost 3 bases, V lost 5 bases, and 2 bases had no gene match. Per the germline V gene, CDR1 is SGHTA and CDR2 is FQGTGA. The CDR3 contains 13 residues. The CDR3 region is CASSVAGDYEQYF. The CDR3 bases are TGTGCCAGCAGCGTAGCGGGAGACTACGAGCAGTACTTC.

V usage is TRBV11-2 and J usage is TRBJ2-5, with 10 bases matching TRBD2. Germline V gene lookup returns CDR1 SGHAT and CDR2 FQNNGV. V trimming: 5 bases; J trimming: 4 bases; junction bases outside the gene matches: 7. The CDR3 has 15 residues. The CDR3 DNA is TGTGCCAGCAGCCCAATGCTAGCGGGGGTAGAGACCCAGTACTTC. This gives the protein CASSPMLAGVETQYF.

The table lists this clonotype with many counts. The chain combines TRBV18 with TRBJ1-2; D gene uncertain. Trimming pared 0 bases from V and 2 bases from J, leaving 7 bases between. Germline CDR1 reads KGHSH; CDR2 reads LQKENI. The CDR3 extends over 14 amino acids. The CDR3 DNA reads as TGTGCCAGCTCACCACCGGACGGGAACTATGGCTACACCTTC. Its translation: CASSPPDGNYGYTF.

This clonotype was counted many times. The chain uses TRBV28 and TRBJ2-7; weak D call: TRBD1 (5 bases). CDR3 length: 12 amino acids. Germline CDR1 reads MDHEN; CDR2 reads SYDVKM. The ends were cut back, 0 bases at V and 6 bases at J, with 6 bases in the middle. DNA of the CDR3: TGTGCCAGCAGTTTATGGCAGGGCGAGCAGTACTTC. Translating gives CASSLWQGEQYF.

This clonotype was seen only a few times. J is TRBJ2-5 and V is TRBV4-1; D perhaps matches TRBD2 (5 bases). The V gene's germline CDR1 is MGHRA and CDR2 YSYEKL. The CDR3 totals 19 residues. Trimming pared 0 bases from V and 5 bases from J, leaving 25 bases between. CDR3 residues: CASSQDWTRIGPRGETQYF. The CDR3 nucleotides read TGCGCCAGCAGCCAAGATTGGACCCGGATTGGCCCACGCGGGGAGACCCAGTACTTC.

At least ten counts were recorded for this clonotype. J is TRBJ2-7 and V is TRBV6-1; TRBD2 matches 9 bases. This CDR3 has 15 residues. Germline CDR1 and CDR2: MNHNS and SASEGT. Germline trimming cut 7 bases from V and 3 bases from J; bases unmatched to any gene: 10. CDR3 in DNA: TGTGCCAGCATTCAAGGGGGCGGGAGGGGCTACGAGCAGTACTTC. It encodes CASIQGGGRGYEQYF.

This clonotype has more than one count but fewer than ten. This chain links TRBV6-2 or TRBV6-3 with TRBJ1-5, with unresolved D. CDR1 is MNHEY and CDR2 is SVGEGT in the germline V gene. V lost 2 bases and J lost 0, with 11 bases in between. The CDR3 spans 16 residues. The CDR3 sequence is CASSYLAVDSNQPQHF. The CDR3 DNA is TGTGCCAGCAGTTACCTGGCAGTAGATAGCAATCAGCCCCAGCATTTT.

This clonotype was recorded many times. The chain has TRBV27 and TRBJ2-3; D is perhaps TRBD2 (6 bases). Germline V CDR1 and CDR2: MNHEY, SMNVEV (reference sequence). The length of the CDR3 is 17 residues. With 4 bases removed from V and 8 bases from J, the gap between germline ends came to 25 bases. The CDR3 is CASSSENPTREWGTQYF. The CDR3 nucleotides read TGTGCCAGCAGTTCCGAAAACCCGACTAGAGAATGGGGTACGCAGTATTTT.